One and the same sample provided the 29 T cell receptor beta chains below, sequenced in a study of T-cell memory formation after mild COVID-19. One entry per CDR3 protein, called by TCRdb with MiXCR from the 5' RACE reads. The sample lists fewer than 300,000 distinct CDR3 sequences, roughly 18% seen once, with about 23% in the top ten. Sequencing used PBMCs or a T cell subset sorted from them (not recorded which). The receptor set was obtained from a man between 18 and 35 years old who had mild COVID-19 (a few samples of this study predate the infection). Cell type and time point are not known.

This clonotype was found once. The V gene is TRBV24-1, the J gene TRBJ2-1, with TRBD1 matching 10 bases. Germline CDR1 is KGHDR and CDR2 is SFDVKD. CDR3 size: 16 residues. For the CDR3, the DNA is TGTGGCGCCAGTGATTACCGGGACAGGGGTTCCATTGAGCAGTTCTTC. Translating gives CGASDYRDRGSIEQFF.

This clonotype was seen a handful of times. The chain is built from TRBV5-6 and TRBJ2-3, with TRBD1 matching 9 bases. Germline-derived CDR1 and CDR2 are SGHDT and YYEEEE. V was pared by 3 bases and J by 5 bases, with 4 bases of the junction left unmatched. CDR3 size: 14 residues. CDR3 nucleotide sequence: TGTGCCAGCAGCTCGGGACAGGGAGGAGATACGCAGTATTTT. This encodes CASSSGQGGDTQYF.

This clonotype was picked up one time. The CDR3 loop reads CASSQGTGSGYGYTF. CDR3 sequence (DNA): TGCGCCAGCAGCCAAGGGACAGGGTCGGGCTATGGCTACACCTTC. The J gene is TRBJ1-2, the V gene TRBV4-1, with 8 nucleotides matching TRBD1. The J segment lost 4 bases and the V segment lost 1 base, leaving 5 bases of the junction unmatched. The CDR3 runs to 15 residues. The germline V gene has CDR1 MGHRA and CDR2 YSYEKL.

This clonotype was seen a few times. The chain employs TRBV7-2 and TRBJ2-4, with 12 nucleotides matching TRBD2. The CDR3 spans 13 residues. J gave up 12 bases and V 3 bases, and 3 bases lay outside the gene matches. Germline-derived CDR1 and CDR2 are SGHTA and FQGNSA. As DNA, the CDR3 is TGTGCCAGCAGCTTGCGACTAGCGGGAGATCAGTACTTC. Protein product: CASSLRLAGDQYF. The whole variable domain, remainder taken from reference TRBV7-2 and TRBJ2-4, is GAGVSQSPSNKVTEKGKDVELRCDPISGHTALYWYRQSLGQGLEFLIYFQGNSAPDKSGLPSDRFSAERTGGSVSTLTIQRTQQEDSAVYLCASSLRLAGDQYFGAGTRLSVL.

Concerning this clonotype itself: An end of the junction does not agree with germline; a read error may underlie this. This chain links TRBV6-6 with TRBJ2-5, with 8 bases fitting TRBD1. The CDR3 length is 15 residues. Germline CDR1 reads MNHNY; CDR2 reads SVGAGI (reference sequence). The CDR3 sequence is CASSSHDRGGETKYF. The CDR3 bases are TGTGCCAGCAGTTCCCACGACAGGGGCGGTGAGACCAAGTACTTC.

This clonotype was counted only a few times. V and J are TRBV7-3 and TRBJ2-3; D unresolved. The V and J ends lost 2 bases and 4 bases respectively, with 13 bases between them. Germline-derived CDR1 and CDR2 are SGHTA and FQGTGA. The CDR3 runs 15 residues. CDR3 bases: TGTGCCAGCAGCTTAGTTGGAGAGCGCGCAGATACGCAGTATTTT. As protein: CASSLVGERADTQYF.

The V gene is TRBV28, the J gene TRBJ1-6, with D unresolved. The ends were cut back, 0 bases at V and 7 bases at J, with 16 bases in the middle. The CDR3 is 17 amino acids. CDR1 is MDHEN and CDR2 is SYDVKM in the germline V gene. The CDR3 DNA is TGTGCCAGCAGTTTATGGTCACGAGGTTTAAAAAATTCACCCCTCCACTTT. It encodes CASSLWSRGLKNSPLHF.

This clonotype was counted a few times. V is TRBV12-3 or TRBV12-4 and J is TRBJ2-3; unclear D gene. The CDR3 has 14 residues. The V end lost 2 bases, the J end lost 2 bases, and 8 bases lay between the germline ends. The CDR3 coding sequence is TGTGCCAGCAGTTTAATAACAGTCACAGATACGCAGTATTTT. Its protein is CASSLITVTDTQYF.

This clonotype was counted only a few times. This chain joins TRBV5-5 and TRBJ2-2; D perhaps matches TRBD2 (5 bases). This CDR3 has 14 amino acids. From germline, CDR1 is SGHKS and CDR2 YYEKEE (reference sequence). The V gene lost 1 base and the J gene lost 7 bases, with 11 bases spanning the gap. CDR3 nucleotide sequence: TGTGCCAGCAGCTTGCGAGGGCGAGGCGGGGAGCTGTTTTTT. Translating it yields CASSLRGRGGELFF.

At least ten counts were recorded for this clonotype. The genes are TRBV12-3 or TRBV12-4 and TRBJ2-5, with D unresolved. V was clipped by 3 bases and J by 5 bases, with 4 bases between them. There are 11 residues in the CDR3. The CDR3: CASSFTETQYF. In DNA, the CDR3 is TGTGCCAGCAGTTTTACGGAGACCCAGTACTTC.

V gene TRBV9 combines with J gene TRBJ2-5; 11 nucleotides align to TRBD2. This CDR3 comprises 15 residues. J lost 6 bases, V lost 3 bases, and 7 bases had no gene match. The germline gives CDR1 SGDLS, CDR2 YYNGEE. CDR3 DNA sequence: TGTGCCAGCAGCGCCGTAGCGGGGGGGCTCCAGACCCAGTACTTC. Translated, it gives CASSAVAGGLQTQYF.

The genes are TRBV7-6 and TRBJ1-2; tentative D call: TRBD1 (5 bases). The CDR3 totals 15 residues. V was clipped by 1 base and J by 0 bases, with 9 bases between them. Germline CDR1 and CDR2: SGHVS and FNYEAQ. The CDR3 sequence is CASSLGDGANYGYTF. The CDR3 region has the DNA TGTGCCAGCAGCTTAGGGGACGGAGCTAACTATGGCTACACCTTC. The variable domain in full, completed from reference TRBV7-6 and TRBJ1-2, reads GAGVSQSPRYKVTKRGQDVALRCDPISGHVSLYWYRQALGQGPEFLTYFNYEAQQDKSGLPNDRFSAERPEGSISTLTIQRTEQRDSAMYRCASSLGDGANYGYTFGSGTRLTVV.

This clonotype was detected a few times. CDR3 nucleotides: TGCGCCAGCGCCGTTGGTGATGGAAACACCATATATTTT. This encodes CASAVGDGNTIYF. The chain is built from TRBV5-1 and TRBJ1-3; no firm D call. CDR1 SGHRS and CDR2 YFSETQ come from the germline V gene. This CDR3 is 13 amino acids long. V lost 7 bases and J 3 bases, leaving 11 bases between the germline ends.

DNA of the CDR3: TGTGCCACCAGCAGAGGGAGACTAGCGGAGACCCAGTACTTC. It specifies CATSRGRLAETQYF. The chain uses TRBV15 and TRBJ2-5; 8 nucleotides match TRBD2. The CDR3 has 14 amino acids. V trimming: 1 base; J trimming: 5 bases; junction bases outside the gene matches: 3. Germline lookup yields CDR1 LNHNV and CDR2 YYDKDF (reference sequence). The full variable domain, its missing parts supplied by reference TRBV15 and TRBJ2-5, is DAMVIQNPRYQVTQFGKPVTLSCSQTLNHNVMYWYQQKSSQAPKLLFHYYDKDFNNEADTPDNFQSRRPNTSFCFLDIRSPGLGDTAMYLCATSRGRLAETQYFGPGTRLLVL.

The rearrangement uses TRBV7-7 and TRBJ2-1, with 7 bases lining up with TRBD2. The CDR3 loop spans 14 amino acids. J gave up 5 bases and V 2 bases, and 3 bases lay outside the gene matches. Germline CDR1 is SSHAT and CDR2 is FNYEAQ (reference sequence). The CDR3 DNA is TGTGCCAGCAGCTTAAGGGGACTAAACAATGAGCAGTTCTTC. Encoded protein: CASSLRGLNNEQFF.

This clonotype came up many times. The chain recombines TRBV9 with TRBJ1-1; D is unclear. V was trimmed by 2 bases and J by 0 bases, leaving 11 bases between them. The CDR3 runs to 15 residues. Germline CDR1 reads SGDLS; CDR2 reads YYNGEE. The DNA of the CDR3 is TGTGCCAGCAGCGTCTTTGGCAGCCTGAACACTGAAGCTTTCTTT. As protein: CASSVFGSLNTEAFF. Full variable domain (rest looked up from reference TRBV9 and TRBJ1-1): DSGVTQTPKHLITATGQRVTLRCSPRSGDLSVYWYQQSLDQGLQFLIQYYNGEERAKGNILERFSAQQFPDLHSELNLSSLELGDSALYFCASSVFGSLNTEAFFGQGTRLTVV.

This clonotype was picked up a small number of times. The V gene is TRBV9, the J gene TRBJ2-1; D is unresolved. V was shortened by 2 bases and J by 9 bases, with 24 bases between the two germline ends. Germline CDR1 reads SGDLS; CDR2 reads YYNGEE. This CDR3 is 17 amino acids long. For the CDR3, the DNA is TGTGCCAGCAGCGTTACAGTCTACAATGACCCTGGCGGTGAGCAGTTCTTC. It translates to CASSVTVYNDPGGEQFF.

This chain joins TRBV7-9 and TRBJ2-5, with D perhaps TRBD2 (5 bases). Germline V gene sequence: CDR1 SEHNR, CDR2 FQNEAQ (reference sequence). Trimming took off 4 bases at V and 5 bases at J, with 14 bases between the two ends. The CDR3 extends over 14 amino acids. CDR3 nucleotide sequence: TGTGCCAGCAGCTCTCCGGGAACCCTGGAGACCCAGTACTTC. Its translation is CASSSPGTLETQYF.

V gene TRBV14 combines with J gene TRBJ2-1, with TRBD1 matching 8 bases. The CDR3 has 16 residues. After removal of 1 base from V and 7 bases from J, the junction contained 9 bases not matched to a gene. Germline values: CDR1 SGHDN, CDR2 FVKESK. The CDR3 loop reads CASSQGLRDRSNEQFF. The CDR3 DNA reads as TGTGCCAGCAGCCAAGGGCTGCGGGACAGGAGTAATGAGCAGTTCTTC.

The chain is built from TRBV7-2 and TRBJ1-2; no definite D call. CDR3 length: 13 amino acids. Germline V gene data show CDR1 as SGHTA and CDR2 as FQGNSA. V was shortened by 1 base and J by 7 bases, with 10 bases between the two germline ends. CDR3 coding DNA: TGTGCCAGCAGCTTAGAGAGGGTGACTGGCTACACCTTC. Protein sequence: CASSLERVTGYTF.

This chain links TRBV7-3 with TRBJ2-1; 7 nucleotides match TRBD2. The ends lost 4 bases at V and 10 bases at J; junction bases unmatched: 4. Germline V gives CDR1 SGHTA, CDR2 FQGTGA. The CDR3 spans 12 residues. DNA for the CDR3: TGTGCCAGCAGCTCGCTTAGCGGGGAGCAGTTCTTC. Encoded protein: CASSSLSGEQFF.

The table lists this clonotype with a few counts. V usage is TRBV5-6 and J usage is TRBJ2-3, with TRBD1 identical over 8 bases. Looked up from germline, CDR1 is SGHDT and CDR2 is YYEEEE. The V gene end was trimmed by 3 bases and the J gene end by 6 bases; junction bases not matched to a gene: 9. The CDR3 runs to 15 residues. This CDR3 is CASSSLTGDMDTQYF. In DNA form, the CDR3 reads TGTGCCAGCAGCTCCCTGACAGGGGACATGGATACGCAGTATTTT.

Ten or more counts support this clonotype. The rearrangement links TRBV5-1 to TRBJ2-3; TRBD2 is a possible D gene (5 bases). Trimming removed 0 bases from V and 3 bases from J, with 8 bases in between. This CDR3 spans 14 amino acids. Looked up from germline, CDR1 is SGHRS and CDR2 is YFSETQ. CDR3 sequence reads: CASSLATGTDTQYF. CDR3 in DNA: TGCGCCAGCAGCTTGGCAACGGGGACAGATACGCAGTATTTT.

The V gene is TRBV20-1, the J gene TRBJ2-1; 7 bases map to TRBD2. This CDR3 comprises 14 residues. In germline, CDR1 is DFQATT, CDR2 SNEGSKA (reference sequence). Germline trimming cut 1 base from V and 7 bases from J; bases unmatched to any gene: 7. CDR3 amino acids: CSARGGLAENEQFF. In nucleotides, the CDR3 is TGCAGTGCTAGAGGTGGGCTAGCGGAAAATGAGCAGTTCTTC.

This clonotype was counted between two and nine times. This rearrangement joins TRBV5-1 to TRBJ2-6; D gene unclear. CDR1 and CDR2 from the germline V gene are SGHRS and YFSETQ. The CDR3 has 16 amino acids. Trimming took off 0 bases at V and 2 bases at J, with 9 bases between the two ends. This CDR3 is CASSLARSTGANVLTF. CDR3 nucleotides: TGCGCCAGCAGCTTGGCCAGGAGTACTGGGGCCAACGTCCTGACTTTC.

In its sample, this clonotype was seen a few times. The V call is TRBV7-2, the J call TRBJ1-2; D is perhaps TRBD1 (5 bases). V was clipped by 1 base and J by 8 bases, with 17 bases between them. The CDR3 extends over 15 amino acids. Looked up from germline, CDR1 is SGHTA and CDR2 is FQGNSA. The CDR3 here is CASSLEGTSQRGYTF. CDR3 nucleotides: TGTGCCAGCAGCTTAGAGGGGACCTCCCAACGAGGCTACACCTTC.

The chain has TRBV19 and TRBJ1-1; D is unclear. Germline V CDR1 and CDR2: LNHDA, SQIVND (reference sequence). Trimming took 4 bases from V and 4 from J, leaving 7 bases between them. This CDR3 has 12 residues. This CDR3 is CASSTGLTEAFF. The DNA of the CDR3 is TGTGCCAGTAGTACCGGGCTCACTGAAGCTTTCTTT.

This clonotype has a handful of counts. This rearrangement joins TRBV12-3 or TRBV12-4 to TRBJ2-4, with TRBD2 matching over 12 bases. This CDR3 is built from 13 residues. Trimming took 6 bases from V and 6 from J; bases not matched to a gene: 0. The CDR3 sequence is CASRLAGGNIQYF. DNA for the CDR3: TGTGCCAGCAGACTAGCGGGGGGAAACATTCAGTACTTC.

A few counts support this clonotype. This chain connects TRBV5-1 to TRBJ2-7; D remains unclear. CDR1 is SGHRS, CDR2 YFSETQ, per germline. The CDR3 has 15 amino acids. The V end was cut by 5 bases, the J end by 5 bases, with 20 bases between. CDR3 residues: CASSPHLVQPDEQYF. In DNA form, the CDR3 reads TGCGCCAGCAGTCCTCATCTAGTGCAGCCCGACGAGCAGTACTTC.